Included here is one T cell receptor beta chain sequence, with context. Per the germline V gene, CDR1 is SGHDT and CDR2 is YYEEEE. The CDR3 is 15 residues long. V dropped 1 base and J dropped 7; count of bases not matched to a gene: 7. The record originates from a study of blood T cell repertoires in COVID-19. Study at large: The United States, Italy and Spain were the sources of the acute and convalescent COVID-19 samples. The cDNA or gDNA used as material had been derived from T cells, B-cell-depleted T cells, or PBMCs.

The Seattle patients joined while their infection was active and were tracked longitudinally afterward. In the source study's methods: Cell counts per sample came from amplifying reference gene primers. Here immunoSEQ multiplex PCR was the method, and the copy in TCRdb shows in-frame clones only, minus some. That table is the source of V, J and clone size, and D and trimming were worked out from the DNA. The sample has about 280,000 clones; roughly 91% are singletons. Sequencing used peripheral blood. V gene TRBV5-6 combines with J gene TRBJ2-3; 9 nucleotides match TRBD2. The TCR was taken from a woman in her twenties or thirties with COVID-19, enrolled during active disease. CDR3 protein: CASSLLRGGRYTQYF. Written as DNA, the CDR3 is TGTGCCAGCAGCTTGCTGCGGGGGGGCCGGTATACGCAGTATTTT.